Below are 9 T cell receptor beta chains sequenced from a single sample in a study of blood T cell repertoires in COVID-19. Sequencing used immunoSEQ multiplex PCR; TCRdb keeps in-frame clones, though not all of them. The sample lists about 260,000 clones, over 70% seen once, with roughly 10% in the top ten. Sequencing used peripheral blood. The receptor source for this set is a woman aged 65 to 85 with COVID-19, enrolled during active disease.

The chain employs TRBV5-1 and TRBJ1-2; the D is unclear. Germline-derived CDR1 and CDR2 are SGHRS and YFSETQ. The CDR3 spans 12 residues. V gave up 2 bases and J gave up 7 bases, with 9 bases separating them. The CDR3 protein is CASSLNNFGYTF. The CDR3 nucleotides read TGCGCCAGCAGCTTAAACAATTTTGGCTACACCTTC.

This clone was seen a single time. In DNA form, the CDR3 reads TGTGCCAGCAGCCATGGGACTAGCGGCACAGATACGCAGTATTTT. As protein: CASSHGTSGTDTQYF. This rearrangement joins TRBV6-6 to TRBJ2-3; TRBD2 matches at 10 bases. The CDR3 runs to 15 residues. The germline gives CDR1 MNHNY, CDR2 SVGAGI (reference sequence). Trimming at V came to 6 bases and at J to 1 base, leaving 4 bases not matched to a gene.

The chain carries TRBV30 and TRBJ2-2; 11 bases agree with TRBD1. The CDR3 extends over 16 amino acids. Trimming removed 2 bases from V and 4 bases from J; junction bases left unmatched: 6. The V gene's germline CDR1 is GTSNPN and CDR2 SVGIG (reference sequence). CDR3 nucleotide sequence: TGTGCCTGGAGTCTTGCCGGGACAGGGGGCACCGGGGAGCTGTTTTTT. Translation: CAWSLAGTGGTGELFF.

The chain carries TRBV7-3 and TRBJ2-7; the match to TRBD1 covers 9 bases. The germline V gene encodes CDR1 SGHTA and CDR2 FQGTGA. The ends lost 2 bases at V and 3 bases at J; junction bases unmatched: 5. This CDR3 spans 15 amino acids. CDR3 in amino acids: CASSLSTGGGYEQYF. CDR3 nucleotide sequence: TGTGCCAGCAGCTTATCAACAGGGGGCGGCTACGAGCAGTACTTC.

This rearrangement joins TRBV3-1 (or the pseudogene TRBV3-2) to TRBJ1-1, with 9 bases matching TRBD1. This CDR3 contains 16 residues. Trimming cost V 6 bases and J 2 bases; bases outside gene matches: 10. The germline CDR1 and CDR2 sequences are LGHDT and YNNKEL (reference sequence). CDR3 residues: CASRLTGGSRNTEAFF. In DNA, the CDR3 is TGTGCCAGCAGACTAACAGGGGGCAGTAGAAACACTGAAGCTTTCTTT.

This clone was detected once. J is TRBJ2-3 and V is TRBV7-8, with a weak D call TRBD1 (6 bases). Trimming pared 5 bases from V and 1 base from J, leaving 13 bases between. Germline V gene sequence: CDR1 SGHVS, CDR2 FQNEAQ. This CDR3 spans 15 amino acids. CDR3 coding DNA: TGTGCCAGCAGCACCCGGGACACCGGCACAGATACGCAGTATTTT. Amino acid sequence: CASSTRDTGTDTQYF.

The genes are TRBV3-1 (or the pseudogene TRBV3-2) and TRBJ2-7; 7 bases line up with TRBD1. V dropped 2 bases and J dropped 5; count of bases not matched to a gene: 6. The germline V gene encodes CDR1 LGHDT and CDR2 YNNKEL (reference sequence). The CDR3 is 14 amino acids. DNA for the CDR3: TGTGCCAGCAGCCAAAGGACAGGAGGCCACGAGCAGTACTTC. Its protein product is CASSQRTGGHEQYF.

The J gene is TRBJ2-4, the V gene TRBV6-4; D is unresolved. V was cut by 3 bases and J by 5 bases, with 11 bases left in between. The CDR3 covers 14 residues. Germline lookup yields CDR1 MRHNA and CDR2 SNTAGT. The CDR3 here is CASSESGFENIQYF. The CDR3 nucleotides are TGTGCCAGCAGTGAATCAGGCTTTGAAAACATTCAGTACTTC.

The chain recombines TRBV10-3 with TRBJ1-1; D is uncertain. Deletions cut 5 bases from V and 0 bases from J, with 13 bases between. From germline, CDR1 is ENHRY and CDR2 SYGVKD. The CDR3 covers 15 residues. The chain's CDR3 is CAISLDGLMNTEAFF. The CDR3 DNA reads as TGTGCCATCAGTTTGGACGGACTAATGAACACTGAAGCTTTCTTT.